One sample yielded the 20 T cell receptor beta chains listed below, sequenced in a study of PD-1 blockade in mismatch repair-deficient tumors. TCRdb's copy holds only in-frame clones and misses some; the assay was immunoSEQ multiplex PCR. The table includes tens of thousands of clones, around 80% detected once. The sequencing here drew on peripheral blood, taken 4 weeks after starting pembrolizumab. The receptors shown here come from an adult with mismatch repair-deficient cancer.

The chain has TRBV28 and TRBJ1-1, with a possible D match to TRBD1 (6 bases). CDR1 and CDR2 (germline): MDHEN, SYDVKM. Trimming left V 5 bases short and J 4 bases short, with 20 bases between. The CDR3 is 16 amino acids. The CDR3 is CASSPGGGAVSTEAFF. CDR3 coding DNA: TGTGCCAGCAGTCCAGGTGGGGGCGCAGTAAGCACTGAAGCTTTCTTT. The entire variable domain, with the rest obtained from reference TRBV28 and TRBJ1-1, is as follows: DVKVTQSSRYLVKRTGEKVFLECVQDMDHENMFWYRQDPGLGLRLIYFSYDVKMKEKGDIPEGYSVSREKKERFSLILESASTNQTSMYLCASSPGGGAVSTEAFFGQGTRLTVV.

V and J are TRBV15 and TRBJ2-1, with 9 positions matching TRBD2. Unmatched junction bases numbered 5, after V lost 0 bases and J lost 8 bases. The CDR3 covers 15 residues. Germline CDR1 is LNHNV and CDR2 is YYDKDF (reference sequence). Here the CDR3 DNA reads TGTGCCACCAGCAGAGATGGGTTAGCGGGAGATGAGCAGTTCTTC. It specifies CATSRDGLAGDEQFF.

The CDR3 bases are TGTGCCAGCAGTGAAGAACTAGCCGAAGAGACCCAGTACTTC. Protein: CASSEELAEETQYF. The gene calls are TRBV6-1 and TRBJ2-5, with D tentatively TRBD2 (6 bases). Germline-derived CDR1 and CDR2 are MNHNS and SASEGT. The CDR3 contains 14 residues. Trimming took 1 base from V and 3 from J, leaving 9 bases between them.

The chain is built from TRBV14 and TRBJ2-5; D is ambiguous. V dropped 1 base and J dropped 2 bases, with 8 bases sitting between them. Per the germline V gene, CDR1 is SGHDN and CDR2 is FVKESK. This CDR3 region has 14 residues. The CDR3 is CASSQVVSQETQYF. In DNA, the CDR3 is TGTGCCAGCAGCCAAGTAGTTAGTCAAGAGACCCAGTACTTC.

In its sample, this clone was seen a few times. V gene TRBV30 combines with J gene TRBJ1-2, with D hard to call. Germline CDR1 reads GTSNPN; CDR2 reads SVGIG (reference sequence). This CDR3 contains 11 residues. With 1 base removed from V and 7 bases from J, the gap between germline ends came to 7 bases. The CDR3 region has the DNA TGTGCCTGGAGTGGAGGCGGTGGCTACACCTTC. Its translation: CAWSGGGGYTF. Together with reference TRBV30 and TRBJ1-2, the CDR3 gives the full variable domain: SQTIHQWPATLVQPVGSPLSLECTVEGTSNPNLYWYRQAAGRGLQLLFYSVGIGQISSEVPQNLSASRPQDRQFILSSKKLLLSDSGFYLCAWSGGGGYTFGSGTRLTVV.

This clone was seen only a few times. The chain uses TRBV29-1 and TRBJ1-1; D is ambiguous. V was pared by 6 bases and J by 8 bases, with 4 bases between. CDR3 length equals 8 residues. The germline gives CDR1 SQVTM, CDR2 ANQGSEA. The CDR3 nucleotides are TGCAGCGTCGCCGAAGCTTTCTTT. The encoded protein is CSVAEAFF.

The J gene is TRBJ2-5, the V gene TRBV29-1, with 10 bases aligning to TRBD1. Trimming at V came to 6 bases and at J to 5 bases, leaving 9 bases not matched to a gene. CDR3 length equals 14 residues. Per germline, CDR1 SQVTM and CDR2 ANQGSEA. CDR3 region: CSVQRQGAMETQYF. As DNA, the CDR3 is TGCAGCGTACAGCGACAGGGGGCTATGGAGACCCAGTACTTC.

This sequence joins TRBV7-2 and TRBJ2-3, with 10 bases that match TRBD2. Germline assignment: CDR1 SGHTA and CDR2 FQGNSA. The CDR3 is 17 amino acids. V was pared by 4 bases and J by 0 bases, with 7 bases of the junction left unmatched. This CDR3 is CASSSPGLATSTDTQYF. CDR3 nucleotides: TGTGCCAGCAGCTCTCCGGGACTAGCGACCAGCACAGATACGCAGTATTTT. Drawing the rest from reference TRBV7-2 and TRBJ2-3, the complete variable domain is GAGVSQSPSNKVTEKGKDVELRCDPISGHTALYWYRQSLGQGLEFLIYFQGNSAPDKSGLPSDRFSAERTGGSVSTLTIQRTQQEDSAVYLCASSSPGLATSTDTQYFGPGTRLTVL.

V usage is TRBV6-6 and J usage is TRBJ1-3; no clear D gene. The germline gives CDR1 MNHNY, CDR2 SVGAGI (reference sequence). CDR3 length equals 14 residues. V lost 4 bases and J 1 base, leaving 8 bases between the germline ends. CDR3 nucleotides: TGTGCCAGCAGTTGGACTGGTTCTGGAAACACCATATATTTT. Translated: CASSWTGSGNTIYF.

The V and J genes are TRBV5-6 and TRBJ2-7; 9 positions match TRBD1. This CDR3 region has 18 residues. J lost 6 bases, V lost 3 bases, and 19 bases had no gene match. The V gene's germline CDR1 is SGHDT and CDR2 YYEEEE. This CDR3 reads CASSSLFGQGLLGGEQYF. For the CDR3, the DNA is TGTGCCAGCAGCTCCCTCTTCGGACAGGGGCTACTTGGAGGCGAGCAGTACTTC.

The rearrangement links TRBV19 to TRBJ2-5; 7 bases agree with TRBD1. This CDR3 comprises 14 residues. Germline CDR1 reads LNHDA; CDR2 reads SQIVND (reference sequence). The V segment lost 4 bases and the J segment 4 bases; nucleotides outside the gene matches: 6. Written as DNA, the CDR3 is TGTGCCAGTAGTACCCGGGACAGCTTAGAGACCCAGTACTTC. It specifies CASSTRDSLETQYF.

Concerning this clone itself: The junction and the germline gene differ at one end; a read error may be behind it. The chain carries TRBV7-7 and TRBJ2-7; D unresolved. The CDR3 spans 13 residues. The germline CDR1 and CDR2 sequences are SSHAT and FNYEAQ (reference sequence). Written as DNA, the CDR3 is TGTGCTAGCAGCTTACGTCTGGGGTACGAGCAGTACTTC. Its translation: CASSLRLGYEQYF.

The V call is TRBV19, the J call TRBJ1-4; 9 bases fit TRBD1. The ends lost 2 bases at V and 8 bases at J; junction bases unmatched: 9. The CDR3 runs to 16 residues. Germline V gene sequence: CDR1 LNHDA, CDR2 SQIVND (reference sequence). CDR3: CASSISTGTGHEKLFF. The CDR3 region has the DNA TGTGCCAGTAGTATAAGTACGGGGACAGGGCACGAAAAACTGTTTTTT.

J is TRBJ2-3 and V is TRBV7-3; 7 nucleotides match TRBD2. This CDR3 has 15 residues. CDR1 and CDR2 from the germline V gene are SGHTA and FQGTGA. J was trimmed by 5 bases and V by 1 base; bases with no gene match: 6. DNA of the CDR3: TGTGCCAGCAGCTTAAGTGGGAGGGCCGGAGATACGCAGTATTTT. Protein: CASSLSGRAGDTQYF.

This chain links TRBV5-6 with TRBJ1-5; 9 bases map to TRBD1. Germline CDR1 SGHDT, CDR2 YYEEEE. The CDR3 contains 15 residues. The trim removed 3 bases at V and 7 bases at J, leaving 8 bases unmatched. Here the CDR3 DNA reads TGTGCCAGCAGCTATGGACAGGGGTGGCGCCAGCCCCAGCATTTT. Protein: CASSYGQGWRQPQHF.

V is TRBV10-1 and J is TRBJ2-1; D remains unclear. CDR3 size: 17 residues. V dropped 3 bases and J dropped 5 bases, with 20 bases sitting between them. Germline V gene sequence: CDR1 WNHNN, CDR2 SYGVQD (reference sequence). The CDR3 loop reads CASSEPVRGKGHNEQFF. In DNA form, the CDR3 reads TGCGCCAGCAGTGAACCCGTACGCGGCAAAGGACACAATGAGCAGTTCTTC.

The gene calls are TRBV27 and TRBJ2-1; D uncertain. The V gene's germline CDR1 is MNHEY and CDR2 SMNVEV (reference sequence). Deletions cut 2 bases from V and 2 bases from J, with 4 bases between. The CDR3 runs 13 residues. CDR3 amino acids: CASSLKPYNEQFF. The CDR3 nucleotides are TGTGCCAGCAGTTTAAAACCCTACAATGAGCAGTTCTTC.

J is TRBJ1-1 and V is TRBV29-1, with TRBD1 matching over 7 bases. With V trimmed by 7 bases and J by 2 bases, 7 bases remained unmatched. The CDR3 has 13 amino acids. Per germline, CDR1 SQVTM and CDR2 ANQGSEA. The CDR3 is CSAPGTANTEAFF. In DNA form, the CDR3 reads TGCAGCGCACCCGGGACAGCTAACACTGAAGCTTTCTTT.

The chain uses TRBV7-3 and TRBJ2-2; 9 bases map to TRBD2. Germline-derived CDR1 and CDR2 are SGHTA and FQGTGA. CDR3 length: 14 amino acids. The trim removed 5 bases at V and 7 bases at J, leaving 5 bases unmatched. CDR3 amino acids: CASSQGTSHGELFF. The CDR3, as DNA: TGTGCCAGCAGCCAGGGGACTAGCCACGGGGAGCTGTTTTTT. The full variable domain, completed using reference TRBV7-3 and TRBJ2-2, is GAGVSQTPSNKVTEKGKYVELRCDPISGHTALYWYRQSLGQGPEFLIYFQGTGAADDSGLPNDRFFAVRPEGSVSTLKIQRTERGDSAVYLCASSQGTSHGELFFGEGSRLTVL.

The V call is TRBV18, the J call TRBJ2-3, with D unclear. Trimming removed 3 bases from V and 6 bases from J, with 13 bases in between. The CDR3 is 14 residues long. CDR1 KGHSH and CDR2 LQKENI come from the germline V gene. The CDR3 DNA follows: TGTGCCAGCTCACCGGGCTACAACCCCGATACGCAGTATTTT. Translation: CASSPGYNPDTQYF.